Listed below are T cell receptor beta chains from one sample, sequenced in a study of CXCR3-negative and CXCR3-positive naive CD8 T cells. TCRdb reworked the 5' RACE reads into one entry per CDR3 protein, no DNA. The listing contains 130,000 to 150,000 distinct CDR3 sequences. The source material was naive CXCR3+ CD8+ T cells from blood. The receptors shown here come from a human donor in good health. Some clones in this sample may be carry-over from other donors' samples. CDR3s include the opening cysteine and the closing phenylalanine or tryptophan. Each record gives: CDR3 protein, J gene, V gene.

cdr3_aa: CASGRETEAFF
j_call: TRBJ1-1
v_call: TRBV5-6

cdr3_aa: CSARDRETPYNEQFF
j_call: TRBJ2-1
v_call: TRBV20-1

cdr3_aa: CASMDNVNEKLFF
j_call: TRBJ1-4
v_call: TRBV6-5

cdr3_aa: CASSSQGTEAFF
j_call: TRBJ1-1
v_call: TRBV19

cdr3_aa: CASRTGGAGTQYF
j_call: TRBJ2-5
v_call: TRBV13

cdr3_aa: CSATGISVRTQYF
j_call: TRBJ2-3
v_call: TRBV29-1

cdr3_aa: CASSLGLLYEQYF
j_call: TRBJ2-7
v_call: TRBV5-1

cdr3_aa: CASSLARADEQYF
j_call: TRBJ2-7
v_call: TRBV5-6

cdr3_aa: CASSLIRGWMAHEQYF
j_call: TRBJ2-7
v_call: TRBV23-1

cdr3_aa: CSGRDGTYNEQFF
j_call: TRBJ2-1
v_call: TRBV29-1

cdr3_aa: CASSLEGGHEQYF
j_call: TRBJ2-7
v_call: TRBV11-3

cdr3_aa: CASSDWTGGGHF
j_call: TRBJ1-5
v_call: TRBV6-2/TRBV6-3

cdr3_aa: CSVRIWSTEAFF
j_call: TRBJ1-1
v_call: TRBV29-1

cdr3_aa: CATHAFPLAGNTGELFF
j_call: TRBJ2-2
v_call: TRBV6-2/TRBV6-3

cdr3_aa: CASSVSRKGGNIQYF
j_call: TRBJ2-4
v_call: TRBV21-1

cdr3_aa: CASRSLGVHEQYF
j_call: TRBJ2-7
v_call: TRBV28

cdr3_aa: CASSPAGAGEQYF
j_call: TRBJ2-7
v_call: TRBV7-9

cdr3_aa: CASSPLLPGQGSYEQYF
j_call: TRBJ2-7
v_call: TRBV7-6

cdr3_aa: CASSPMTGPSSYEQYF
j_call: TRBJ2-7
v_call: TRBV7-6

cdr3_aa: CASSLGQAGQFF
j_call: TRBJ2-1
v_call: TRBV7-9

cdr3_aa: CASSPWTSGDYNEQFF
j_call: TRBJ2-1
v_call: TRBV7-2

cdr3_aa: CASSSLGQSTMGYNEQFF
j_call: TRBJ2-1
v_call: TRBV7-9

cdr3_aa: CASSLTRQRNTEAFF
j_call: TRBJ1-1
v_call: TRBV5-4

cdr3_aa: CASSLSAGTYNEQFF
j_call: TRBJ2-1
v_call: TRBV7-9

cdr3_aa: CASRAGTSVTDTQYF
j_call: TRBJ2-3
v_call: TRBV28

cdr3_aa: CASSQGSGSLYEQYF
j_call: TRBJ2-7
v_call: TRBV3-1

cdr3_aa: CATTLGGLGYEQFF
j_call: TRBJ2-1
v_call: TRBV19

cdr3_aa: CATGPGQGEAFF
j_call: TRBJ1-1
v_call: TRBV11-3

cdr3_aa: CASGIEGGLSEQYF
j_call: TRBJ2-7
v_call: TRBV11-2

cdr3_aa: CASSPQAGDEQYF
j_call: TRBJ2-7
v_call: TRBV7-3

cdr3_aa: CASSQDIGLAGRQPEQFF
j_call: TRBJ2-1
v_call: TRBV3-1

cdr3_aa: CASSQEQEGGLDEQYF
j_call: TRBJ2-7
v_call: TRBV3-1

cdr3_aa: CASSSITEQGQRETQYF
j_call: TRBJ2-5
v_call: TRBV7-6

cdr3_aa: CASSPAVYNEQFF
j_call: TRBJ2-1
v_call: TRBV18

cdr3_aa: CASSHDSYGYTF
j_call: TRBJ1-2
v_call: TRBV14

cdr3_aa: CAWGYGTSRSYNEQFF
j_call: TRBJ2-1
v_call: TRBV30

cdr3_aa: CASGLSADLNTEAFF
j_call: TRBJ1-1
v_call: TRBV12-5

cdr3_aa: CSVAGLAASNEQFF
j_call: TRBJ2-1
v_call: TRBV29-1

cdr3_aa: CASSISTVRNTEAFF
j_call: TRBJ1-1
v_call: TRBV7-3

cdr3_aa: CASSLDSFSYNEQFF
j_call: TRBJ2-1
v_call: TRBV7-2

cdr3_aa: CSVEGGDTFYEQYF
j_call: TRBJ2-7
v_call: TRBV29-1

cdr3_aa: CASSLRYHEQYF
j_call: TRBJ2-7
v_call: TRBV4-3

cdr3_aa: CATTEFDTTEAFF
j_call: TRBJ1-1
v_call: TRBV10-3

cdr3_aa: CASSRRQGGEQFF
j_call: TRBJ2-1
v_call: TRBV27

cdr3_aa: CSVVSASTDTQYF
j_call: TRBJ2-3
v_call: TRBV29-1

cdr3_aa: CASRPDRIGRSTDTQYF
j_call: TRBJ2-3
v_call: TRBV5-1